This passage covers 28 T cell receptor beta chains from one sample sequenced in a study of glioma-infiltrating T cells. Amplification of TCR alpha and beta CDR3 regions from RNA used iRepertoire nested multiplex PCR. TCRdb itself ran the multiplex PCR reads through MiXCR, one entry per CDR3 protein. The profile shows about 180,000 distinct CDR3 sequences, around 42% of them singletons. The specimen sequenced was glioma tissue, nonneoplastic brain tissue, or PBMCs (not recorded which). Receptors were obtained from a human donor with low-grade glioma or glioblastoma, undergoing nonglioma brain surgery, or in good health (not recorded which).

This clonotype was seen a few times. This chain joins TRBV12-3 or TRBV12-4 and TRBJ2-7; D is ambiguous. The CDR3 contains 13 residues. Trimming stripped 3 bases from V and 7 bases from J, with 13 bases between. The CDR3 DNA reads TGTGCCAGCAGTTTTGATGGATTAAGGGAGCAGTACTTC. This gives the protein CASSFDGLREQYF.

The rearrangement links TRBV2 to TRBJ2-6, with TRBD2 matching over 7 bases. V shed 8 bases and J 2 bases; nucleotides not matched to a gene: 12. The CDR3 is 17 amino acids. CDR1 is SNHLY, CDR2 FYNNEI, per germline. In nucleotides, the CDR3 is TGTGCCAGCGCTAGGCGAGCGGGGACTACTGGGGCCAACGTCCTGACTTTC. It yields the protein CASARRAGTTGANVLTF.

This clonotype occurred many times. This chain joins TRBV28 and TRBJ2-5, with D unresolved. The germline V and J ends were trimmed by 7 bases and 4 bases, with 13 bases remaining between them. CDR1 and CDR2 (germline): MDHEN, SYDVKM. The CDR3 consists of 13 residues. CDR3 nucleotides: TGTGCCAGCAATTCAGGTCTCGGAGAGACCCAGTACTTC. Encoded protein: CASNSGLGETQYF.

To note about this clonotype: It is likely a read error, because the conserved phenylalanine at the end of the CDR3 is missing. V usage is TRBV28 and J usage is TRBJ2-7, with 7 positions matching TRBD1. The junction had 12 bases not matched to a gene; V was cut back by 7 bases and J by 0 bases. The CDR3 is made up of 16 amino acids. The germline V gene has CDR1 MDHEN and CDR2 SYDVKM. CDR3 nucleotides: TGTGCCAGCAAGGAGAGGGGGCGATTAGACTCCTACGAGCAGTACTTG. It is translated as CASKERGRLDSYEQYL.

This clonotype has a count of ten or more. The chain is built from TRBV25-1 and TRBJ2-1, with D perhaps TRBD2 (6 bases). The CDR3 loop spans 15 amino acids. Germline V gene lookup returns CDR1 MGHDK and CDR2 SYGVNS. V lost 3 bases and J lost 2, with 11 bases in between. CDR3 DNA sequence: TGTGCCAGCAGTGATTTAGGCGGGACCTACAATGAGCAGTTCTTC. It codes for CASSDLGGTYNEQFF.

On this clonotype itself: One end of the junction does not line up with germline, which may come from a read error. The gene calls are TRBV6-2 or TRBV6-3 and TRBJ1-2, with no clear D. Germline CDR1 MNHEY, CDR2 SVGEGT. CDR3 length: 11 residues. The CDR3 DNA sequence: TGTGCCGTCAGGATGGACTATGGCTACGCCTTC. Translated, it gives CAVRMDYGYAF.

Ten or more counts support this clonotype. The DNA is omitted, as the CDR3 cannot be located on it reliably, and the CDR3 follows TCRdb's listing. This chain joins TRBV20-1 and TRBJ2-3; the table calls TRBD1, which could not be checked here. The CDR3 is 18 residues long, ends included. Germline CDR1 is DFQATT and CDR2 is SNEGSKA (reference sequence). This CDR3 reads CSARDVGPGSFLADTQYF.

This clonotype has a count of ten or more. The DNA of the CDR3 is TGTGCCAGCAGTTCCCTCGGTAATGAGCAGTTCTTC. Protein product: CASSSLGNEQFF. V gene TRBV6-1 combines with J gene TRBJ2-1; D not resolved. V lost 5 bases, J lost 7 bases, and 9 bases lay in between. The germline CDR1 and CDR2 sequences are MNHNS and SASEGT. The CDR3 length is 12 residues.

Remarks on this clonotype: A clone one base away is much larger, so this may be a read error. The chain links TRBV28 to TRBJ2-3; D not resolved. This CDR3 is built from 19 residues. V was shortened by 3 bases and J by 8 bases, with 30 bases between the two germline ends. The V gene's germline CDR1 is MDHEN and CDR2 SYDVKM. The DNA of the CDR3 is TGTGCCAGCAGTTTCCCCAATTCAGGAAAGGGAAATGGGTTGACTACGCAGTATTTT. Translated, it gives CASSFPNSGKGNGLTTQYF.

This clonotype was recorded many times. This chain joins TRBV19 and TRBJ2-3, with unresolved D. There are 13 residues in the CDR3. Per germline, CDR1 LNHDA and CDR2 SQIVND (reference sequence). Trimming took 10 bases from V and 2 from J, leaving 13 bases between them. This chain's CDR3 is CATGAEATDTQYF. In DNA, the CDR3 is TGTGCCACTGGCGCTGAAGCCACAGATACGCAGTATTTT. The full variable domain, in which reference TRBV19 and TRBJ2-3 provide the parts outside the CDR3, is DGGITQSPKYLFRKEGQNVTLSCEQNLNHDAMYWYRQDPGQGLRLIYYSQIVNDFQKGDIAEGYSVSREKKESFPLTVTSAQKNPTAFYLCATGAEATDTQYFGPGTRLTVL.

This clonotype showed up many times. The genes are TRBV28 and TRBJ1-5; D might be TRBD1 (6 bases). V dropped 5 bases and J dropped 3 bases, with 20 bases sitting between them. Looked up from germline, CDR1 is MDHEN and CDR2 is SYDVKM. CDR3 length: 17 amino acids. CDR3 region: CASSPPISGADNQPQHF. As DNA, the CDR3 is TGTGCCAGCAGTCCTCCCATTTCAGGGGCCGACAATCAGCCCCAGCATTTT.

As for this clonotype: The junction departs from the called germline gene at one end, perhaps through a read error. V usage is TRBV19 and J usage is TRBJ1-6; unclear D gene. This CDR3 spans 14 amino acids. The germline V gene has CDR1 LNHDA and CDR2 SQIVND (reference sequence). The CDR3 is CAISISGNNSPLHF. The CDR3 DNA follows: TGTGCCATTAGTATTTCCGGGAACAATTCACCCCTCCACTTT.

This clonotype was seen ten or more times. This chain uses TRBV6-1 with TRBJ2-5; a possible D gene is TRBD2 (6 bases). CDR1 and CDR2 from the germline V gene are MNHNS and SASEGT. The CDR3 is 13 amino acids. Trimming took 9 bases from V and 0 from J, leaving 11 bases between them. The CDR3 is CASGLPYQETQYF. The CDR3 coding sequence is TGTGCCAGTGGACTACCGTACCAAGAGACCCAGTACTTC.

The V call is TRBV19, the J call TRBJ1-5, with TRBD1 matching over 10 bases. This CDR3 is 18 amino acids long. From germline, CDR1 is LNHDA and CDR2 SQIVND (reference sequence). Unmatched junction bases numbered 7, after V lost 2 bases and J lost 0 bases. The CDR3 DNA reads TGTGCCAGTAGTATATCCCGGACAGGGGGATTTAGCAATCAGCCCCAGCATTTT. This gives the protein CASSISRTGGFSNQPQHF.

In regard to this clonotype: Since a much larger clone is just one base distant, this may be a read error. J is TRBJ2-7 and V is TRBV14; 9 bases map to TRBD2. Germline CDR1 SGHDN, CDR2 FVKESK. There are 15 residues in the CDR3. V lost 4 bases, J lost 7 bases, and 11 bases stayed unmatched. CDR3 DNA: TGTGCCAGCAGCCCGTGGACTAGCGCTAACAATGAGCAGTACTTC. It codes for CASSPWTSANNEQYF.

This clonotype was counted ten times or more. The V and J genes are TRBV18 and TRBJ1-1, with D unresolved. The germline V gene encodes CDR1 KGHSH and CDR2 LQKENI. V was pared by 6 bases and J by 1 base, with 12 bases between. The CDR3 runs to 14 residues. The CDR3 is CASSYSRRNTEAFF. The CDR3 nucleotides read TGTGCCAGCTCTTACAGCAGGAGGAACACTGAAGCTTTCTTT.

With regard to this clonotype: The conserved closing phenylalanine or tryptophan is absent in this CDR3, likely reflecting a read error. V gene TRBV7-6 combines with J gene TRBJ2-5; TRBD1 or TRBD2 may be the D gene (5 bases each). Per germline, CDR1 SGHVS and CDR2 FNYEAQ. V shed 1 base and J shed 2 bases, with 11 bases lying between them. The CDR3 spans 15 residues. CDR3 sequence: CASSLGEGRQETQYS. The CDR3 nucleotides are TGTGCCAGCAGCTTAGGTGAGGGGAGACAAGAGACCCAGTACTCC.

This clonotype was picked up many times. The rearrangement uses TRBV24-1 and TRBJ2-5; possibly TRBD2 for D (5 bases). The CDR3 length is 13 residues. V was shortened by 7 bases and J by 1 base, with 9 bases between the two germline ends. Looked up from germline, CDR1 is KGHDR and CDR2 is SFDVKD. The CDR3 loop is CATSQGSQETQYF. The CDR3 DNA is TGTGCCACCAGCCAAGGGAGCCAAGAGACCCAGTACTTC.

In this sample, this clonotype turned up many times. The chain links TRBV27 to TRBJ2-7; 7 bases align to TRBD1. The CDR3 covers 14 residues. The V segment lost 5 bases and the J segment 5 bases; nucleotides outside the gene matches: 9. Per the germline V gene, CDR1 is MNHEY and CDR2 is SMNVEV (reference sequence). Here the CDR3 DNA reads TGTGCCAGCAGTCACGGGACAGTGTTGGACGAGCAGTACTTC. Encoded protein: CASSHGTVLDEQYF.

J is TRBJ1-1 and V is TRBV29-1; TRBD1 matches 11 bases. This CDR3 contains 16 residues. Germline V gives CDR1 SQVTM, CDR2 ANQGSEA. With 7 bases clipped from V and 5 bases from J, the junction kept 15 bases outside the gene matches. The CDR3 coding sequence is TGCAGCGCCGCCCCCTTAGCGGGACAGGGGGTTACTGAAGCTTTCTTT. The encoded protein is CSAAPLAGQGVTEAFF.

There are many counts of this clonotype. This chain connects TRBV20-1 to TRBJ2-7; the match to TRBD2 covers 8 bases. Trimming at V came to 1 base and at J to 4 bases, leaving 6 bases not matched to a gene. The CDR3 consists of 14 residues. The germline gives CDR1 DFQATT, CDR2 SNEGSKA (reference sequence). CDR3 protein: CSARAETSAYEQYF. Written as DNA, the CDR3 is TGCAGTGCTAGAGCGGAGACTAGCGCGTACGAGCAGTACTTC.

This CDR3 is CASSEPTPGAGGTDTQYF. The CDR3 DNA is TGCGCCAGCAGTGAGCCGACTCCCGGAGCGGGGGGCACAGATACGCAGTATTTT. J is TRBJ2-3 and V is TRBV10-1, with 8 bases that match TRBD2. This CDR3 has 18 residues. V was clipped by 2 bases and J by 1 base; unmatched bases: 11. The V gene's germline CDR1 is WNHNN and CDR2 SYGVQD (reference sequence).

V is TRBV12-3 or TRBV12-4 and J is TRBJ1-3, with D tentatively TRBD1 (5 bases). CDR3 size: 15 residues. V lost 6 bases, J lost 7 bases, and 19 bases lay in between. Here the CDR3 reads CASRMTLRRENTIYF. The CDR3 DNA reads TGTGCCAGCAGAATGACCCTTCGCAGGGAGAACACCATATATTTT.

The V call is TRBV11-2, the J call TRBJ2-1; 14 nucleotides match TRBD2. CDR3 length: 16 residues. Germline CDR1 and CDR2: SGHAT and FQNNGV. J was trimmed by 10 bases and V by 4 bases; bases with no gene match: 9. CDR3 DNA: TGTGCCAGCAGCTCCACCGGGACTAGCGGGAGAGGGGAGCAGTTCTTC. This codes for CASSSTGTSGRGEQFF.

With regard to this clonotype: A read error may be the cause here, since a much bigger clone is one base away. The chain joins TRBV20-1 to TRBJ2-3; D is uncertain. In germline, CDR1 is DFQATT, CDR2 SNEGSKA (reference sequence). CDR3 length: 11 amino acids. CDR3 loop: CSATYTDTKYF. The CDR3 nucleotides are TGCAGTGCTACCTACACAGATACGAAGTATTTT.

This clonotype was seen only a few times. The V and J genes are TRBV24-1 and TRBJ2-1, with D tentatively TRBD2 (7 bases). Germline CDR1 KGHDR, CDR2 SFDVKD. There are 14 residues in the CDR3. Trimming left V 8 bases short and J 2 bases short, with 12 bases between. The CDR3 is CATNGGDTYNEQFF. In DNA, the CDR3 is TGTGCCACCAATGGGGGGGACACCTACAATGAGCAGTTCTTC.

The chain carries TRBV18 and TRBJ1-1; 7 bases match TRBD1. The ends lost 4 bases at V and 0 bases at J; junction bases unmatched: 17. CDR3 length: 19 residues. Per germline, CDR1 KGHSH and CDR2 LQKENI. The CDR3 DNA is TGTGCCAGCTCACGGGCGAACTCCGGGACAGAACTGTTGAACACTGAAGCTTTCTTT. Protein sequence: CASSRANSGTELLNTEAFF.

V is TRBV28 and J is TRBJ2-7, with D uncertain. The CDR3 has 13 residues. CDR1 is MDHEN and CDR2 is SYDVKM in the germline V gene. V was trimmed by 3 bases and J by 6 bases, leaving 12 bases between them. The CDR3 bases are TGTGCCAGCAGTTTCGCCCCCTGGTGCGAGCAGTACTTC. Translation gives CASSFAPWCEQYF. The full variable domain, with the rest looked up from reference TRBV28 and TRBJ2-7, is DVKVTQSSRYLVKRTGEKVFLECVQDMDHENMFWYRQDPGLGLRLIYFSYDVKMKEKGDIPEGYSVSREKKERFSLILESASTNQTSMYLCASSFAPWCEQYFGPGTRLTVT.